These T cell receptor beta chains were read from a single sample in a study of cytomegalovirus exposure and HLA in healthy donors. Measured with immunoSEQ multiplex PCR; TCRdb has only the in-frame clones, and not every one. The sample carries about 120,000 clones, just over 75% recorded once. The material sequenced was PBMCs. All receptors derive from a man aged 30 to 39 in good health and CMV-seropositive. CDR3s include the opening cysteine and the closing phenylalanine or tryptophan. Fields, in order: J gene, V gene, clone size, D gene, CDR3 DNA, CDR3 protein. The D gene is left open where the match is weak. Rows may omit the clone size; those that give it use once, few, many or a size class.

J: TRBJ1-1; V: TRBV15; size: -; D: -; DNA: TGTGCCACCAGCCACCCCGGGGTCGGCACTGAAGCTTTCTTT; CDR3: CATSHPGVGTEAFF
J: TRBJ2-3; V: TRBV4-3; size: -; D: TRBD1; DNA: TGCGCCAGCAGCCAAGAATGGGGACAGGGAAATGCTGCTACAGATACGCAGTATTTT; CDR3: CASSQEWGQGNAATDTQYF
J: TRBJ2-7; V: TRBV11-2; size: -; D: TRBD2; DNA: TGTGCCAGCAGCTTAGGAGCGGGGGAGTACGAGCAGTACTTC; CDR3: CASSLGAGEYEQYF
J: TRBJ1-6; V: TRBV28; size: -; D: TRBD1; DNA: TGTGCCAGCAGGAAGGACAGGGGGCGACTTTCACCCCTCCACTTT; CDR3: CASRKDRGRLSPLHF
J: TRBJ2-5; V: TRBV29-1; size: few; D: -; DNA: TGCAGCGTTGAAGGCAGGGTCCAAGAGACCCAGTACTTC; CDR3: CSVEGRVQETQYF
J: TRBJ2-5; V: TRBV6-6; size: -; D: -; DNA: TGTGCCAGCAGTTACCTTACGTCTAGACCAGAGACCCAGTACTTC; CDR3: CASSYLTSRPETQYF
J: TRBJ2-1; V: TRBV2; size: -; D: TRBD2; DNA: TGTGCCAGCAGTGTTGGGCTAGCGGGGGGATATTCCTACAATGAGCAGTTCTTC; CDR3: CASSVGLAGGYSYNEQFF
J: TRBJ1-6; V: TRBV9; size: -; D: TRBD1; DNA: TGTGCCAGCAGCGCGTTGACAGGGGATGGGGGTAACTCACCCCTCCACTTT; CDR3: CASSALTGDGGNSPLHF
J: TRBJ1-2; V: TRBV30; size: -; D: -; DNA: TGTGCCTGGAGTGTAACTGTATATGGCTACACCTTC; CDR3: CAWSVTVYGYTF
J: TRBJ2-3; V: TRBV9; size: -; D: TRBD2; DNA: TGTGCCAGCAGCGTAGGACTAGCGGGGGGCGTAGGGACGCAGTATTTT; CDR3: CASSVGLAGGVGTQYF
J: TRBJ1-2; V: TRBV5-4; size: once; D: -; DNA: TGTGCCAGCAGTCCGGACTCTAACTATGGCTGCACCTTC; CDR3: CASSPDSNYGCTF
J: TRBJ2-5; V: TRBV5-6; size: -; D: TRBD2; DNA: TGTGCCAGCAGCTCCAGAGGAGTAGCGGGGGGTGAGACCCAGTACTTC; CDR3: CASSSRGVAGGETQYF
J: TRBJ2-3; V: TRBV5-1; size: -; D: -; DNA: TGCGCCAGCAGCTTGGTTGCGGTGACTAGCACAGATACGCAGTATTTT; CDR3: CASSLVAVTSTDTQYF
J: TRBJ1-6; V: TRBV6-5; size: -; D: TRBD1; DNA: TGTGCCAGCACCCCGGGACAGGGTGGATCACCCCTCCACTTT; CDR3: CASTPGQGGSPLHF
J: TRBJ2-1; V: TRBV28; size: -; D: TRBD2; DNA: TGTGCCAGCACCTACGCGGGACTAGCGGGGGGCCCCTCCTACAATGAGCAGTTCTTC; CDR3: CASTYAGLAGGPSYNEQFF
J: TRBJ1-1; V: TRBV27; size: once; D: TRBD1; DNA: TGTGCCAGCAGTCCCGCAGGGGGAGGCACTGAAGCTTTCTTT; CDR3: CASSPAGGGTEAFF
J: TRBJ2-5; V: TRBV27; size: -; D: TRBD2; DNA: TGTGCCAGCAGTGCCTTCGGGACTAGCGGGGGGGGTGAGACCCAGTACTTC; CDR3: CASSAFGTSGGGETQYF
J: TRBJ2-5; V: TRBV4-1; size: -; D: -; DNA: TGCGCCAGCAGCCAAGAATTGCCAGTCCAAGAGACCCAGTACTTC; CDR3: CASSQELPVQETQYF
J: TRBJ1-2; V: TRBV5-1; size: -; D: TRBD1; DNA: TGCGCCAGCAGCCCCCGGACAGGGAACTATGGCTACACCTTC; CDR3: CASSPRTGNYGYTF
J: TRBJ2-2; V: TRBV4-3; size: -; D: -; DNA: TGCGCCAGCAGCCGCCAAGAAGGGGGCGGGGAGCTGTTTTTT; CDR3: CASSRQEGGGELFF